This T cell receptor beta chain was sequenced during a study of cytomegalovirus exposure and HLA in healthy donors. The CDR3 is made up of 18 amino acids. J was trimmed by 0 bases and V by 4 bases; bases with no gene match: 12. CDR1 is SGDLS, CDR2 YYNGEE, per germline. It was with 60 Vbeta and 13 Jbeta primers that the PCR ran. TCRdb keeps only in-frame clones here, not all; method: immunoSEQ multiplex PCR. The sample contains approximately 37,000 clones, 70% to 85% of which appear only once. The receptor comes from a young man in good health and CMV-seronegative. The chain combines TRBV9 with TRBJ1-4; 7 positions match TRBD1. Sequencing was done on a sample of PBMCs. The CDR3 DNA follows: TGTGCCAGCAGCCCCCGGGACAGCCCTTTCGCAACTAATGAAAAACTGTTTTTT. Translation: CASSPRDSPFATNEKLFF.